Sequencing of this T cell receptor beta chain was carried out in a study of shared clonotypes between healthy human individuals. Across the whole study: Sampling drew on donors who were a couple of women and a few men aged 18 to 49.

Germline assignment: CDR1 MGHDK and CDR2 SYGVNS. V shed 3 bases, J shed 8 bases, and the junction held 7 bases outside the gene matches. The CDR3 totals 14 residues. Naive CD8 cells lacked CD45RO, underwent positive selection for CCR7 and left out terminally differentiated effector memory CD45RA+ cells. Donors were healthy HIV-negative adults without recent acute infections or vaccinations. Only in-frame clones appear in the TCRdb table, and some are missing; sequencing was by immunoSEQ multiplex PCR. The sample holds about 1,800,000 clones, approximately 94% seen once. Note on this clone: Its antigen is currently unknown.

Regarding the study as a whole: Sampling was confined to blood; repertoires within tissues likely differ. For sorted subsets, rarefaction showed incomplete sequencing despite large depth.

The receptor was isolated from a man younger than 35 in good health. The V gene is TRBV25-1, the J gene TRBJ1-3, with 7 bases fitting TRBD1. Sequencing input: naive CD8+ T cells sorted from blood. CDR3 sequence reads: CASSDPGQWDTIYF. The DNA for the CDR3 is TGTGCCAGCAGTGACCCGGGACAGTGGGACACCATATATTTT.